This T cell receptor (beta chain) was captured by sequencing in a study of blood T cell repertoires in COVID-19. Study summary: Collection of acute and convalescent COVID-19 samples took place in the United States, Italy and Spain. The analysed material was cDNA or gDNA that came from T cells, B-cell-depleted T cells, or PBMCs.

Under the authors' procedure: Estimation of nucleated cell counts was performed using reference gene primer amplification. Assay used: immunoSEQ multiplex PCR; TCRdb lists only in-frame clones, some missing. V and J calls and clone size come straight from that table; D and trimming were deduced from the DNA. The sample contains about 280,000 clones, over 75% of which appear only once. Germline assignment: CDR1 GTSNPN and CDR2 SVGIG (reference sequence). The V and J ends lost 3 bases and 1 base respectively, with 12 bases between them. The CDR3 totals 14 residues. The gene calls are TRBV30 and TRBJ1-1, with TRBD1 as a possible D gene (5 bases). Sequenced sample: peripheral blood. The clonotype originates from a man aged 45-65 years with active or convalescent COVID-19. For the CDR3, the DNA is TGTGCCTGGAGGTCAACAGGCCCGAACACTGAAGCTTTCTTT. Encoded protein: CAWRSTGPNTEAFF.